These 22 T cell receptor beta chains were sequenced from one sample in a study of T cell responses to AZD1222 COVID-19 vaccine. Only in-frame clones appear in the TCRdb table, and some are missing; sequencing was by immunoSEQ multiplex PCR. The table shows approximately 50,000 clones, with 88% occurring only once. The sequences come from peripheral blood, collected on day 0 of AZD1222 vaccination. The origin of the receptors is an adult in good health.

The rearrangement joins TRBV15 to TRBJ2-1; TRBD1 might be the D (6 bases). Germline-derived CDR1 and CDR2 are LNHNV and YYDKDF (reference sequence). With 10 bases removed from V and 7 bases from J, the gap between germline ends came to 20 bases. The CDR3 has 14 residues. In nucleotides, the CDR3 is TGTGCCATCTCGCGAGGGGACACGGGGAATGAGCAGTTCTTC. This encodes CAISRGDTGNEQFF.

This clone was recorded a few times. The chain couples TRBV11-3 to TRBJ1-2; 7 nucleotides line up with TRBD1. The V and J ends lost 5 bases and 5 bases, in that order; junction bases with no gene match: 17. CDR1 SGHNT and CDR2 YENEEA come from the germline V gene. The CDR3 is made up of 17 amino acids. CDR3 protein: CASSLPLPEGADYGYTF. Here the CDR3 DNA reads TGTGCCAGCAGCCTCCCCCTCCCGGAGGGGGCCGATTATGGCTACACCTTC.

This chain joins TRBV12-5 and TRBJ1-2; 7 bases map to TRBD1. Germline V gene lookup returns CDR1 LGHNT and CDR2 FRNRAP. This CDR3 has 16 amino acids. With 0 bases clipped from V and 6 bases from J, the junction kept 10 bases outside the gene matches. The CDR3 loop reads CASGLVPRGGWDGYTF. In DNA form, the CDR3 reads TGTGCTAGTGGTTTGGTACCCAGGGGGGGTTGGGATGGCTACACCTTC.

This sequence joins TRBV6-5 and TRBJ1-5; no clear D. Germline-derived CDR1 and CDR2 are MNHEY and SVGAGI. The CDR3 is made up of 15 amino acids. Trimming removed 6 bases at V and 0 bases at J, with 12 bases between. The CDR3 nucleotides are TGTGCCAGCAGACCCGGAACCTATAGCAATCAGCCCCAGCATTTT. Protein: CASRPGTYSNQPQHF.

The chain has TRBV2 and TRBJ2-4; D may be TRBD2 (5 bases). The ends were cut back, 4 bases at V and 0 bases at J, with 10 bases in the middle. The germline V gene has CDR1 SNHLY and CDR2 FYNNEI. The CDR3 consists of 15 residues. DNA of the CDR3: TGTGCCAGCAGTGCCAGGACTCAAGCCAAAAACATTCAGTACTTC. Protein sequence: CASSARTQAKNIQYF.

This clone is a singleton in its sample. The chain is built from TRBV3-1 (or the pseudogene TRBV3-2) and TRBJ2-7, with D perhaps TRBD1 or TRBD2 (5 bases each). CDR3 length: 14 residues. V was trimmed by 4 bases and J by 6 bases, leaving 16 bases between them. CDR1 and CDR2 from the germline V gene are LGHDT and YNNKEL (reference sequence). The CDR3 sequence: CASSPGTGQREQYF. Here the CDR3 DNA reads TGTGCCAGCAGCCCCGGGACCGGCCAACGCGAGCAGTACTTC.

The V gene is TRBV6-2 or TRBV6-3, the J gene TRBJ2-1; possible D gene TRBD2, 6 bases. Germline V gives CDR1 MNHEY, CDR2 SVGEGT. The length of the CDR3 is 15 residues. The V gene lost 0 bases and the J gene lost 4 bases, with 10 bases spanning the gap. CDR3 bases: TGTGCCAGCAGTTACTCGAGTGGGGGGTACAATGAGCAGTTCTTC. Its translation is CASSYSSGGYNEQFF.

The V and J genes are TRBV11-3 and TRBJ2-7; D is uncertain. This CDR3 region has 18 residues. Germline CDR1 is SGHNT and CDR2 is YENEEA. V dropped 0 bases and J dropped 2 bases, with 20 bases sitting between them. The CDR3: CASSLDRSRQTKTYEQYF. The CDR3 DNA reads as TGTGCCAGCAGCTTAGACCGCAGTCGGCAGACCAAGACCTACGAGCAGTACTTC.

The V call is TRBV7-8, the J call TRBJ1-2; D unclear. The CDR3 runs 14 residues. V was pared by 6 bases and J by 8 bases, with 19 bases between. Germline values: CDR1 SGHVS, CDR2 FQNEAQ. Here the CDR3 reads CASSSRAGNDGYTF. DNA of the CDR3: TGTGCCAGCAGTTCACGTGCGGGGAACGACGGCTACACCTTC.

The chain employs TRBV27 and TRBJ2-7, with a possible D match to TRBD1 (5 bases). The CDR3 sequence is 14 residues long. Germline CDR1 MNHEY, CDR2 SMNVEV (reference sequence). Trimming removed 3 bases at V and 0 bases at J, with 9 bases between. DNA for the CDR3: TGTGCCAGCAGTTTGACAGCCCTCTCCTACGAGCAGTACTTC. Translating it yields CASSLTALSYEQYF.

The CDR3 is CASIGDTQYF. CDR3 nucleotides: TGTGCCAGTATTGGAGATACGCAGTATTTT. The V and J genes are TRBV19 and TRBJ2-3; no definite D call. CDR1 is LNHDA and CDR2 is SQIVND in the germline V gene (reference sequence). This CDR3 contains 10 residues. Between the trimmed V and J ends, which lost 7 bases and 5 bases, there was a span of 4 bases.

The V gene is TRBV4-1, the J gene TRBJ1-2, with TRBD1 matching 8 bases. Germline values: CDR1 MGHRA, CDR2 YSYEKL. CDR3 size: 14 residues. The J segment lost 4 bases and the V segment lost 0 bases, leaving 1 base of the junction unmatched. CDR3 bases: TGCGCCAGCAGCCAAGAACAGGGGGGCTATGGCTACACCTTC. Translated: CASSQEQGGYGYTF.

The V call is TRBV2, the J call TRBJ1-5; 9 bases agree with TRBD1. This CDR3 comprises 15 residues. Losses at the gene ends were 1 base for V and 11 bases for J; bases not matched to a gene: 9. In germline, CDR1 is SNHLY, CDR2 FYNNEI. CDR3 DNA: TGTGCCAGCAGTGAAGGACAGGGGGGGACTAGGGCCCAGCATTTT. Residues: CASSEGQGGTRAQHF.

The CDR3: CASSLFLRDRGNYGYTF. Written as DNA, the CDR3 is TGTGCCAGCAGTTTATTCCTCCGGGACAGGGGCAACTATGGCTACACCTTC. The V and J genes are TRBV28 and TRBJ1-2; 10 positions agree with TRBD1. The CDR3 runs to 17 residues. Germline CDR1 reads MDHEN; CDR2 reads SYDVKM. After removal of 1 base from V and 2 bases from J, the junction contained 7 bases not matched to a gene.

The chain combines TRBV2 with TRBJ2-3; unclear D gene. With 4 bases removed from V and 4 bases from J, the gap between germline ends came to 9 bases. Germline CDR1 is SNHLY and CDR2 is FYNNEI. The CDR3 runs to 13 residues. The CDR3 region is CASSVSGADTQYF. In DNA, the CDR3 is TGTGCCAGCAGTGTGTCCGGAGCAGATACGCAGTATTTT.

A single count supports this clone. CDR3: CASSPRLAGGSYNEQFF. CDR3 bases: TGTGCCAGCAGCCCCAGACTAGCGGGAGGGTCTTACAATGAGCAGTTCTTC. The chain links TRBV5-4 to TRBJ2-1, with TRBD2 matching over 14 bases. Losses at the gene ends were 4 bases for V and 4 bases for J; bases not matched to a gene: 7. Germline V lookup: CDR1 SGHNT, CDR2 YYREEE (reference sequence). There are 17 residues in the CDR3.

The chain recombines TRBV5-1 with TRBJ1-2, with D unclear. The germline V gene encodes CDR1 SGHRS and CDR2 YFSETQ. The CDR3 extends over 14 amino acids. The V and J ends lost 1 base and 4 bases respectively, with 11 bases between them. The CDR3 loop is CASSLTSAGYGYTF. As DNA, the CDR3 is TGCGCCAGCAGCTTGACTTCAGCCGGCTATGGCTACACCTTC.

The chain is built from TRBV2 and TRBJ1-2; TRBD1 matches at 8 bases. With 10 bases clipped from V and 8 bases from J, the junction kept 6 bases outside the gene matches. Germline assignment: CDR1 SNHLY and CDR2 FYNNEI. The CDR3 is 11 amino acids. The DNA for the CDR3 is TGTGCCACCGGACAGGGTGGAGGCTACACCTTC. It is translated as CATGQGGGYTF.

The rearrangement joins TRBV12-3 or TRBV12-4 to TRBJ1-5; maybe TRBD1 (6 bases). The CDR3 is 13 amino acids. V was cut by 4 bases and J by 7 bases, with 11 bases left in between. CDR3 region: CASSSQGQQPQHF. As DNA, the CDR3 is TGTGCCAGCAGTTCGCAGGGACAACAGCCCCAGCATTTT.

This chain uses TRBV9 with TRBJ2-6; D may be TRBD1 (5 bases). Trimming cost V 1 base and J 0 bases, with 5 bases left between them. Germline V lookup: CDR1 SGDLS, CDR2 YYNGEE. This CDR3 is 15 amino acids long. The CDR3 sequence: CASSVRGSGANVLTF. The DNA for the CDR3 is TGTGCCAGCAGCGTAAGGGGCTCTGGGGCCAACGTCCTGACTTTC.

This chain joins TRBV3-1 (or the pseudogene TRBV3-2) and TRBJ1-1; D is undetermined. CDR1 is LGHDT, CDR2 YNNKEL, per germline (reference sequence). CDR3 size: 13 residues. Between the trimmed V and J ends, which lost 2 bases and 10 bases, there was a span of 14 bases. CDR3: CASSQSPIEGAFF. CDR3 nucleotide sequence: TGTGCCAGCAGCCAAAGCCCCATCGAAGGAGCTTTCTTT.

The CDR3 loop is CASSKPQFGLANNEQFF. The CDR3, as DNA: TGTGCCAGCAGCAAACCTCAATTTGGACTAGCAAACAATGAGCAGTTCTTC. This chain joins TRBV27 and TRBJ2-1, with TRBD2 identical over 8 bases. The CDR3 is made up of 17 amino acids. Germline V gene sequence: CDR1 MNHEY, CDR2 SMNVEV (reference sequence). J was trimmed by 5 bases and V by 6 bases; bases with no gene match: 15.